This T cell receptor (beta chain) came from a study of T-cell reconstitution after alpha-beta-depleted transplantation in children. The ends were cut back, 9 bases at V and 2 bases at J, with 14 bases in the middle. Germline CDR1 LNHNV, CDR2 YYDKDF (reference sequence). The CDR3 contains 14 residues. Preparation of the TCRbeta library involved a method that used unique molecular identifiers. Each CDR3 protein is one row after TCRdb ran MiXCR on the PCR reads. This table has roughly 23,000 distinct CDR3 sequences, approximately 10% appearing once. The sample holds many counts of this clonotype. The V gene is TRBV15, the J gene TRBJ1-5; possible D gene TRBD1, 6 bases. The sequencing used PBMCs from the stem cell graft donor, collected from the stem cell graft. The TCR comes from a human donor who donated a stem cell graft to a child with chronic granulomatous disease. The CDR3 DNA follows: TGTGCCACGTCCCCGGCAGGGGGCAATCAGCCCCAGCATTTT. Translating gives CATSPAGGNQPQHF.